These 8 T cell receptor beta chains were sequenced from one sample in a study of T cells in Graves' hyperthyroidism and ophthalmopathy. From RNA transcripts, TCR beta CDR3 regions were amplified. An initial round of RT-PCR targeting the TCR CDR3 relied on the HTBI primer set. TCRdb recomputed calls from the multiplex PCR reads with MiXCR, one row per CDR3 protein. In the table there are 500,000 or so distinct CDR3 sequences, roughly a sixth of which are singletons. Sequencing input: blood. Receptor source: a woman in her late teens or twenties with Graves' ophthalmopathy.

This clonotype was seen more than once but under ten times. The genes are TRBV5-6 and TRBJ2-7; 10 bases agree with TRBD2. Germline CDR1 reads SGHDT; CDR2 reads YYEEEE. The CDR3 is 15 residues long. Losses at the gene ends were 1 base for V and 4 bases for J; bases not matched to a gene: 5. CDR3 residues: CASSLRTSGGYEQYF. The CDR3 coding sequence is TGTGCCAGCAGCTTGAGGACTAGCGGAGGGTACGAGCAGTACTTC.

This clonotype was seen only a few times. V is TRBV4-1 and J is TRBJ2-1; TRBD2 agrees at 7 bases. The CDR3 runs 15 residues. V lost 0 bases and J lost 8; bases outside the gene matches: 7. CDR1 is MGHRA, CDR2 YSYEKL, per germline. The CDR3 reads CASSQDGREQDEQFF. CDR3 bases: TGCGCCAGCAGCCAAGATGGGCGGGAGCAAGATGAGCAGTTCTTC.

A single count supports this clonotype. The chain uses TRBV24-1 and TRBJ2-6; D might be TRBD1 or TRBD2, each matching 5 bases. The length of the CDR3 is 19 residues. Germline V gene sequence: CDR1 KGHDR, CDR2 SFDVKD. V shed 5 bases and J shed 1 base, with 20 bases lying between them. The CDR3 nucleotides are TGTGCCACCAGTGGAATTTCGTTGGGACGGGGATCTGGGGCCAACGTCCTGACTTTC. It encodes CATSGISLGRGSGANVLTF.

A few counts support this clonotype. V is TRBV5-1 and J is TRBJ2-3, with 8 nucleotides matching TRBD2. CDR1 is SGHRS and CDR2 is YFSETQ in the germline V gene. J was trimmed by 3 bases and V by 4 bases; bases with no gene match: 4. The CDR3 length is 14 residues. The CDR3 DNA reads TGCGCCAGCAGCCCGGGGGGGTTGACAGATACGCAGTATTTT. Its protein is CASSPGGLTDTQYF.

In this sample, this clonotype turned up many times. V is TRBV11-2 and J is TRBJ1-2; 8 bases are shared with TRBD1. V gave up 5 bases and J gave up 4 bases; unmatched junction bases: 9. Germline V gene data show CDR1 as SGHAT and CDR2 as FQNNGV. CDR3 length: 15 amino acids. The CDR3 bases are TGTGCCAGCAGCCTCGACAGGGGAGTAGCCTATGGCTACACCTTC. Protein product: CASSLDRGVAYGYTF.

This rearrangement joins TRBV12-3 or TRBV12-4 to TRBJ1-2; D call uncertain. Trimming left V 0 bases short and J 8 bases short, with 19 bases between. The CDR3 length is 16 residues. CDR3: CASSLALDYKRWGYTF. The CDR3, as DNA: TGTGCCAGCAGTTTAGCGCTAGACTATAAGCGATGGGGCTACACCTTC.

This clonotype was recorded many times. The gene calls are TRBV7-9 and TRBJ1-6; tentatively, D is TRBD1 (5 bases). Trimming pared 3 bases from V and 8 bases from J, leaving 11 bases between. Germline V lookup: CDR1 SEHNR, CDR2 FQNEAQ (reference sequence). The length of the CDR3 is 14 residues. The CDR3 region has the DNA TGTGCCAGCAGCTTCGGGGGACCGGATTCACCCCTCCACTTT. It translates to CASSFGGPDSPLHF. Variable domain in full (rest from reference TRBV7-9 and TRBJ1-6): DTGVSQNPRHKITKRGQNVTFRCDPISEHNRLYWYRQTLGQGPEFLTYFQNEAQLEKSRLLSDRFSAERPKGSFSTLEIQRTEQGDSAMYLCASSFGGPDSPLHFGNGTRLTVT.

This clonotype has a count of ten or more. The V gene is TRBV20-1, the J gene TRBJ2-5, with a weak D call TRBD1 (6 bases). The CDR3 is 17 amino acids. V was cut by 0 bases and J by 7 bases, with 24 bases left in between. Germline loops: CDR1 DFQATT, CDR2 SNEGSKA (reference sequence). The CDR3 reads CSARDKGWGQGGRTQYF. CDR3 in DNA: TGCAGTGCTAGAGATAAAGGTTGGGGGCAGGGTGGAAGGACCCAGTACTTC.